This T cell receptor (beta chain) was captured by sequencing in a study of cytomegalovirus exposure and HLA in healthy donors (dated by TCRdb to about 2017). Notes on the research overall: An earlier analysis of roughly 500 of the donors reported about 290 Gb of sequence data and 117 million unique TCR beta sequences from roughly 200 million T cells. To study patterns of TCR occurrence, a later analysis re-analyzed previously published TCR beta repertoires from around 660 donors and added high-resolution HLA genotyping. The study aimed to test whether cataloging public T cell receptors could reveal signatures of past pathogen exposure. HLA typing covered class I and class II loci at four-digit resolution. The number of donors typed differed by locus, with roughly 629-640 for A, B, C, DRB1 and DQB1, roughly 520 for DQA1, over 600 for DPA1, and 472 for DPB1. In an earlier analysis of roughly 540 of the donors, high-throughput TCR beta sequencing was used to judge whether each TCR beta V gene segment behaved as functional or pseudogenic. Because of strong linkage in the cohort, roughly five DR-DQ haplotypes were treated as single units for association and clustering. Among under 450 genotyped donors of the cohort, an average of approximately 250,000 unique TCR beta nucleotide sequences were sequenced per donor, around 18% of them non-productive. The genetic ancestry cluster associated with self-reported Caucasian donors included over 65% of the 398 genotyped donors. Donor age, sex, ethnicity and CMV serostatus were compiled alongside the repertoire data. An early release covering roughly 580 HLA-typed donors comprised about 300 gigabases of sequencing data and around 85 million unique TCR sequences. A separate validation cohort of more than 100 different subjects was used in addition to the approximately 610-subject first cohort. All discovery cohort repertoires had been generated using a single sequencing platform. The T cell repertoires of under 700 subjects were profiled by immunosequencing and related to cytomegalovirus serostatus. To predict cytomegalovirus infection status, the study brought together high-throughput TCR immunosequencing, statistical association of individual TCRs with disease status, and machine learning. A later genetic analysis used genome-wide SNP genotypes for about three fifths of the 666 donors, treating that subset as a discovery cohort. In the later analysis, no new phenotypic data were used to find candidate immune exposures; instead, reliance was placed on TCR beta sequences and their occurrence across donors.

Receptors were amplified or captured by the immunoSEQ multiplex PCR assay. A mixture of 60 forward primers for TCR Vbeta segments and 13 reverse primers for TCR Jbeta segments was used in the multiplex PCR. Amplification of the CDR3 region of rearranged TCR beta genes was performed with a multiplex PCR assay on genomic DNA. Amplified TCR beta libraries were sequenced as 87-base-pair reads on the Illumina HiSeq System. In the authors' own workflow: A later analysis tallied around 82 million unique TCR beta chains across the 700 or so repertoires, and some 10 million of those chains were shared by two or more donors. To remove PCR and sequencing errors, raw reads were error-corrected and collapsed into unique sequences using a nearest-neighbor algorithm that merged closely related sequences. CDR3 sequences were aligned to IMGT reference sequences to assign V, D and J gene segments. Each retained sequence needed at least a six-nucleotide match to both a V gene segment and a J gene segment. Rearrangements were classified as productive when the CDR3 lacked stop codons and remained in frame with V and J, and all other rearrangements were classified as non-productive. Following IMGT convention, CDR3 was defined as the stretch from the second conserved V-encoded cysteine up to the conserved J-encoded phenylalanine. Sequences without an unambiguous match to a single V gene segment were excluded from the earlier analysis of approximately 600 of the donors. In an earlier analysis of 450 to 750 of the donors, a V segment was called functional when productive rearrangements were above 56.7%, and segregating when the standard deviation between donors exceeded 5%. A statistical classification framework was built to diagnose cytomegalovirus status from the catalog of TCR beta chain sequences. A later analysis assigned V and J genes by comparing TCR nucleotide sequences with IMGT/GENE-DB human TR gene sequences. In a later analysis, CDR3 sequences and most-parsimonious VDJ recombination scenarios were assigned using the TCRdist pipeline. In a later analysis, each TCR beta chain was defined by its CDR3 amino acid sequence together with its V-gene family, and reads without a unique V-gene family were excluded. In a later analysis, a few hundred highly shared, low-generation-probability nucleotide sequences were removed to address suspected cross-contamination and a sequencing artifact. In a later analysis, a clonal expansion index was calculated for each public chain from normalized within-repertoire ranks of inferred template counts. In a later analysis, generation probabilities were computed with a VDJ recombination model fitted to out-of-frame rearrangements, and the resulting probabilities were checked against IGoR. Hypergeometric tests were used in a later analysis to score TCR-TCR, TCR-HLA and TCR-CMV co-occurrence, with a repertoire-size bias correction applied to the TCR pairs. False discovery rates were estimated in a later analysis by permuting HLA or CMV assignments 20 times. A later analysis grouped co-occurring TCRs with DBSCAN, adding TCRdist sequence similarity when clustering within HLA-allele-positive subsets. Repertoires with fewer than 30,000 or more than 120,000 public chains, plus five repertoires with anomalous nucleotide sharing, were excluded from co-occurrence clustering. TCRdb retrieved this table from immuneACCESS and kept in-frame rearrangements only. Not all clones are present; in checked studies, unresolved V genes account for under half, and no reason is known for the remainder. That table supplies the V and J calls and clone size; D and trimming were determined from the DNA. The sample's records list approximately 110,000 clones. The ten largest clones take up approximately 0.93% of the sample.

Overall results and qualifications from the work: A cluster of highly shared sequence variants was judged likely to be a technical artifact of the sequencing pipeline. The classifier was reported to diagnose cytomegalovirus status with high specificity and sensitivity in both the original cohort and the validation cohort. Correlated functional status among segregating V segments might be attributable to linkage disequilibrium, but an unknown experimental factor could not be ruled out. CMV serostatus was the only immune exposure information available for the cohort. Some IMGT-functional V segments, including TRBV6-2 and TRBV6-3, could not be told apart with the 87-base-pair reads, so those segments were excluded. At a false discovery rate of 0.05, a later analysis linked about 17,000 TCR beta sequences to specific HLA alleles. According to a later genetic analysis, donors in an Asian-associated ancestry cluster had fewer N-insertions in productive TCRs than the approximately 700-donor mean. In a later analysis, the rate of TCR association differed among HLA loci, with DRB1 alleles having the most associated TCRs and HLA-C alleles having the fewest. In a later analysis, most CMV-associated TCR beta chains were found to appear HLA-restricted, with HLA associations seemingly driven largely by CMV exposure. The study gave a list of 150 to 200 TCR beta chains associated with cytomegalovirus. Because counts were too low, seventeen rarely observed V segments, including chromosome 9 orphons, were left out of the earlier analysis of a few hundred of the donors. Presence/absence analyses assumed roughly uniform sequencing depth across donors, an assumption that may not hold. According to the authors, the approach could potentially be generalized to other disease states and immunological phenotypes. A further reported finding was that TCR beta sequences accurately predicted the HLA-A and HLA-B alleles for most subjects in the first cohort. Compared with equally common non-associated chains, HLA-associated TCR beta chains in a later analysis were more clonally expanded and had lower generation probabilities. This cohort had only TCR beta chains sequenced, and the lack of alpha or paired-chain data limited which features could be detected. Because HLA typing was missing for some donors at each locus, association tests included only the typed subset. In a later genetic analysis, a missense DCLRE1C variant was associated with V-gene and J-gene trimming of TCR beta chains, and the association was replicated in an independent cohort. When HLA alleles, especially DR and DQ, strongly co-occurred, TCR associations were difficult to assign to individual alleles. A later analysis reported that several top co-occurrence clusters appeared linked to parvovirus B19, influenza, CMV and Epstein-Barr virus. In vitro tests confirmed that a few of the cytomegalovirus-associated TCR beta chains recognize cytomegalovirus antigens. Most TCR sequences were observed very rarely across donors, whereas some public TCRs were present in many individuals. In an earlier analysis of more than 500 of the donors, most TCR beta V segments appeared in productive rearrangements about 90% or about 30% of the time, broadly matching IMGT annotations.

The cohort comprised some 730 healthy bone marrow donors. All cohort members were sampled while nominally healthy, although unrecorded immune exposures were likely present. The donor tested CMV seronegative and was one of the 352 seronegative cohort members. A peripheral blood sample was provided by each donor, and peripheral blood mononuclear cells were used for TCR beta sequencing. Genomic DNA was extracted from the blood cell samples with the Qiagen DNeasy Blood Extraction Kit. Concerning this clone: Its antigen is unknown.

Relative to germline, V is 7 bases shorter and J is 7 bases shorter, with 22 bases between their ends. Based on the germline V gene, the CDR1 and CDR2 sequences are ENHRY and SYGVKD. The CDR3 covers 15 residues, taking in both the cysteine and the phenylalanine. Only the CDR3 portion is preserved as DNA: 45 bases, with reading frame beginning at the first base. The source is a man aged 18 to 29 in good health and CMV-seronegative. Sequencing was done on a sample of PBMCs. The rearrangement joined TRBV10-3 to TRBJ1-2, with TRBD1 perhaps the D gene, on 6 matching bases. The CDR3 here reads CAITDQGTAPAGYTF. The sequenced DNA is TGTGCCATCACCGACCAGGGGACCGCCCCGGCTGGCTACACCTTC.